The sequence of this T cell receptor beta chain was determined in a study of control samples from healthy donors and cancer patients. The germline CDR1 and CDR2 sequences are ENHRY and SYGVKD. The CDR3 is 13 residues long. Trimming stripped 6 bases from V and 0 bases from J, with 8 bases between. TCRdb's table, derived via immunoSEQ multiplex PCR, lists solely in-frame clones and lacks some. The sample yields under 80,000 clones, 94% seen once. The chain has TRBV10-3 and TRBJ1-2; unclear D gene. The receptor was derived from a woman under 40 in good health. The sample consisted of blood. CDR3 protein: CAIRPGANYGYTF. CDR3 nucleotide sequence: TGTGCCATCAGACCGGGAGCTAACTATGGCTACACCTTC.